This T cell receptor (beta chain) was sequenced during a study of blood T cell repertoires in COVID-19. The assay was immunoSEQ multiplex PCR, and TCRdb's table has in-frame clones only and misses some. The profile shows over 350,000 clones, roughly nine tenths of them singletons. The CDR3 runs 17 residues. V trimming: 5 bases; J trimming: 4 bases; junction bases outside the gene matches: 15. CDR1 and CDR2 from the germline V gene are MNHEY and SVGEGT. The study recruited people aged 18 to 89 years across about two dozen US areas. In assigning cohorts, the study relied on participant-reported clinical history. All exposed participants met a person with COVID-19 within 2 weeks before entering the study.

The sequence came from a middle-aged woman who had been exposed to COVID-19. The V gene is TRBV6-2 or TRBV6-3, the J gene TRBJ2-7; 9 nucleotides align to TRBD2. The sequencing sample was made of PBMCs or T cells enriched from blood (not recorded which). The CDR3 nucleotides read TGTGCCAGCAGTATTAGCGGGGGCGTACTGTCGGGATACGAGCAGTACTTC. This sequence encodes CASSISGGVLSGYEQYF.